This is a list of T cell receptor beta chains from one sample in a study of cytomegalovirus exposure and HLA in healthy donors. Only in-frame clones appear in the TCRdb table, and some are missing; sequencing was by immunoSEQ multiplex PCR. The sample consists of fewer than 110,000 clones, 77% of them appearing once. Input material: PBMCs. The receptors here all came from a male donor in good health and CMV-seronegative. Each CDR3 is given with its conserved first and last residue. D genes are given only for firm matches. The size field is filled for only some rows; it gives once, few, many or a size class.

D gene: -; clone size: -; J gene: TRBJ1-5; V gene: TRBV30; CDR3 protein: CAWSVRTNQPQHF; CDR3 DNA: TGTGCCTGGAGTGTCCGGACAAATCAGCCCCAGCATTTT
D gene: TRBD2; clone size: -; J gene: TRBJ2-7; V gene: TRBV28; CDR3 protein: CASSLTSGNYEQYF; CDR3 DNA: TGTGCCAGCAGTTTAACTAGCGGCAACTACGAGCAGTACTTC
D gene: TRBD2; clone size: -; J gene: TRBJ2-1; V gene: TRBV9; CDR3 protein: CASTGASGFNNEQFF; CDR3 DNA: TGTGCCAGCACCGGGGCTAGCGGGTTCAACAATGAGCAGTTCTTC
D gene: TRBD2; clone size: few; J gene: TRBJ2-3; V gene: TRBV6-1; CDR3 protein: CASNRAGLTDTQYF; CDR3 DNA: TGTGCCAGCAATCGAGCGGGACTGACAGATACGCAGTATTTT
D gene: TRBD2; clone size: -; J gene: TRBJ2-1; V gene: TRBV5-4; CDR3 protein: CASSPVAGLAGVEQFF; CDR3 DNA: TGTGCCAGCAGCCCCGTGGCGGGACTAGCGGGAGTTGAGCAGTTCTTC
D gene: -; clone size: -; J gene: TRBJ1-1; V gene: TRBV10-3; CDR3 protein: CAIGPDKNTEAFF; CDR3 DNA: TGTGCCATCGGCCCCGACAAGAACACTGAAGCTTTCTTT
D gene: -; clone size: once; J gene: TRBJ2-5; V gene: TRBV5-1; CDR3 protein: CARIAQRYPRPQETQYF; CDR3 DNA: TGCGCCAGGATAGCCCAGCGGTACCCCCGCCCTCAAGAGACCCAGTACTTC
D gene: TRBD1; clone size: -; J gene: TRBJ2-1; V gene: TRBV7-3; CDR3 protein: CASSPGTGVYNEQFF; CDR3 DNA: TGTGCCAGCAGCCCGGGGACAGGGGTCTACAATGAGCAGTTCTTC
D gene: TRBD2; clone size: -; J gene: TRBJ2-7; V gene: TRBV14; CDR3 protein: CASSQRGLAGANEQYF; CDR3 DNA: TGTGCCAGCAGCCAACGCGGGCTAGCGGGAGCGAACGAGCAGTACTTC
D gene: TRBD2; clone size: few; J gene: TRBJ2-3; V gene: TRBV5-1; CDR3 protein: CASSLAHGGSIDTQYF; CDR3 DNA: TGCGCCAGCAGCTTGGCACACGGGGGGAGTATTGATACGCAGTATTTT
D gene: TRBD2; clone size: -; J gene: TRBJ2-3; V gene: TRBV2; CDR3 protein: CASSEGLAVTDTQYF; CDR3 DNA: TGTGCCAGCAGTGAAGGGCTAGCGGTCACAGATACGCAGTATTTT
D gene: -; clone size: -; J gene: TRBJ2-1; V gene: TRBV7-8; CDR3 protein: CASSPGGLAYNEQFF; CDR3 DNA: TGTGCCAGCAGCCCCGGGGGTCTCGCCTACAATGAGCAGTTCTTC
D gene: -; clone size: -; J gene: TRBJ1-2; V gene: TRBV5-1; CDR3 protein: CASSLAVPGGYGYTF; CDR3 DNA: TGCGCCAGCAGCTTGGCTGTCCCGGGGGGCTATGGCTACACCTTC
D gene: -; clone size: few; J gene: TRBJ1-4; V gene: TRBV14; CDR3 protein: CASSQDWGPNEKLFF; CDR3 DNA: TGTGCCAGCAGCCAAGATTGGGGGCCTAATGAAAAACTGTTTTTT
D gene: -; clone size: -; J gene: TRBJ1-1; V gene: TRBV29-1; CDR3 protein: CSADPGFPVAFF; CDR3 DNA: TGCAGCGCTGACCCGGGTTTTCCTGTAGCTTTCTTT
D gene: -; clone size: -; J gene: TRBJ2-5; V gene: TRBV18; CDR3 protein: CASASGGQETQYF; CDR3 DNA: TGTGCCAGCGCCAGCGGAGGTCAAGAGACCCAGTACTTC
D gene: -; clone size: -; J gene: TRBJ2-2; V gene: TRBV10-1; CDR3 protein: CASRPRGTGELFF; CDR3 DNA: TGCGCCAGCAGACCTCGGGGCACCGGGGAGCTGTTTTTT
D gene: -; clone size: -; J gene: TRBJ2-1; V gene: TRBV6-5; CDR3 protein: CASTTLAHEQFF; CDR3 DNA: TGTGCCAGCACCACATTAGCCCATGAGCAGTTCTTC
D gene: TRBD1; clone size: -; J gene: TRBJ2-7; V gene: TRBV27; CDR3 protein: CASSFRDRDYGQYF; CDR3 DNA: TGTGCCAGCAGTTTCCGGGACAGGGACTACGGGCAGTACTTC
D gene: -; clone size: -; J gene: TRBJ1-2; V gene: TRBV2; CDR3 protein: CASRDTPNYGYTF; CDR3 DNA: TGTGCCAGCAGGGACACTCCTAACTATGGCTACACCTTC
D gene: -; clone size: -; J gene: TRBJ2-5; V gene: TRBV11-3; CDR3 protein: CASSLLPGSWETQYF; CDR3 DNA: TGTGCCAGCAGCTTACTACCGGGTTCTTGGGAGACCCAGTACTTC
D gene: -; clone size: -; J gene: TRBJ1-1; V gene: TRBV7-2; CDR3 protein: CASSPNVNTEAFF; CDR3 DNA: TGTGCCAGCAGCCCCAATGTGAACACTGAAGCTTTCTTT
D gene: -; clone size: -; J gene: TRBJ2-7; V gene: TRBV7-9; CDR3 protein: CASSSIRLAYEQYF; CDR3 DNA: TGTGCCAGCAGCTCAATACGGTTAGCCTACGAGCAGTACTTC
D gene: TRBD1; clone size: -; J gene: TRBJ1-5; V gene: TRBV27; CDR3 protein: CASSFGQGDQPQHF; CDR3 DNA: TGTGCCAGCAGTTTTGGACAGGGCGACCAGCCCCAGCATTTT
D gene: TRBD1; clone size: -; J gene: TRBJ2-3; V gene: TRBV5-4; CDR3 protein: CASSLAGTGGPDTQYF; CDR3 DNA: TGTGCCAGCAGCTTGGCCGGGACAGGGGGCCCAGATACGCAGTATTTT
D gene: TRBD2; clone size: -; J gene: TRBJ2-3; V gene: TRBV4-2; CDR3 protein: CASSQRELSTDTQYF; CDR3 DNA: TGTGCCAGCAGCCAGCGGGAGTTAAGCACAGATACGCAGTATTTT
D gene: -; clone size: -; J gene: TRBJ2-1; V gene: TRBV2; CDR3 protein: CASSRLFQADEQFF; CDR3 DNA: TGTGCCAGCAGTCGCCTTTTTCAGGCCGATGAGCAGTTCTTC
D gene: TRBD2; clone size: once; J gene: TRBJ2-1; V gene: TRBV27; CDR3 protein: CASSLLTSGAYNEQFF; CDR3 DNA: TGTGCCAGCAGTTTACTGACTAGCGGGGCCTACAATGAGCAGTTCTTC
D gene: -; clone size: few; J gene: TRBJ2-7; V gene: TRBV10-3; CDR3 protein: CASKAGEGGPTYEQYF; CDR3 DNA: TGTGCCTCCAAGGCAGGGGAGGGCGGCCCTACCTACGAGCAGTACTTC
D gene: -; clone size: once; J gene: TRBJ2-3; V gene: TRBV7-3; CDR3 protein: CASSPPGSVTQYF; CDR3 DNA: TGTGCCAGCAGCCCGCCAGGGTCCGTTACGCAGTATTTT
D gene: TRBD1; clone size: few; J gene: TRBJ1-4; V gene: TRBV18; CDR3 protein: CASSFPGTGNEKLFF; CDR3 DNA: TGTGCCAGCTCATTTCCCGGGACAGGAAATGAAAAACTGTTTTTT
D gene: TRBD2; clone size: -; J gene: TRBJ2-3; V gene: TRBV30; CDR3 protein: CAWSPQGLAGGQLTQYF; CDR3 DNA: TGTGCCTGGAGTCCTCAGGGACTAGCGGGAGGCCAGTTGACGCAGTATTTT
D gene: -; clone size: -; J gene: TRBJ2-7; V gene: TRBV5-1; CDR3 protein: CASSVAFSYEQYF; CDR3 DNA: TGCGCCAGCAGCGTAGCCTTCTCCTACGAGCAGTACTTC
D gene: TRBD1; clone size: once; J gene: TRBJ2-1; V gene: TRBV4-2; CDR3 protein: CASSHRDRDNEQFF; CDR3 DNA: TGTGCCAGCAGCCACAGAGACAGGGACAATGAGCAGTTCTTC
D gene: -; clone size: once; J gene: TRBJ2-1; V gene: TRBV2; CDR3 protein: CASREAARDEQFF; CDR3 DNA: TGTGCCAGCAGGGAGGCAGCTAGGGATGAGCAGTTCTTC
D gene: TRBD2; clone size: -; J gene: TRBJ2-2; V gene: TRBV28; CDR3 protein: CASSFSSGGTGELFF; CDR3 DNA: TGTGCCAGCAGTTTTTCTTCGGGAGGCACCGGGGAGCTGTTTTTT
D gene: -; clone size: -; J gene: TRBJ1-2; V gene: TRBV2; CDR3 protein: CASSATGTNYGYTF; CDR3 DNA: TGTGCCAGCAGTGCAACCGGGACAAATTATGGCTACACCTTC
D gene: -; clone size: -; J gene: TRBJ1-1; V gene: TRBV10-3; CDR3 protein: CAISERGTEAFF; CDR3 DNA: TGTGCCATCAGTGAGAGGGGGACTGAAGCTTTCTTT
D gene: TRBD1; clone size: -; J gene: TRBJ1-1; V gene: TRBV29-1; CDR3 protein: CSVARGLSAEAFF; CDR3 DNA: TGCAGCGTTGCGAGGGGGCTATCGGCTGAAGCTTTCTTT
D gene: -; clone size: -; J gene: TRBJ1-4; V gene: TRBV9; CDR3 protein: CASSGDTRGSTNEKLFF; CDR3 DNA: TGTGCCAGCAGCGGAGACACGAGGGGGTCTACTAATGAAAAACTGTTTTTT
D gene: TRBD1; clone size: -; J gene: TRBJ1-2; V gene: TRBV6-4; CDR3 protein: CASSDSRQGRGGSGYTF; CDR3 DNA: TGTGCCAGCAGTGACTCGAGACAGGGTCGTGGTGGGTCTGGCTACACCTTC